The T cell receptor beta chain under discussion was sequenced for a study of cytomegalovirus exposure and HLA in healthy donors. For the study at large: Among about 380 genotyped donors, 80% to 90% fell in the Caucasian-associated ancestry cluster.

Turning to this clone: Its antigen is as yet unknown.

This CDR3 spans 14 amino acids. The V segment lost 5 bases and the J segment 2 bases; nucleotides outside the gene matches: 4. Germline CDR1 SGHTA, CDR2 FQGTGA. Whole-study results and caveats: When a later analysis compared HLA-associated TCR beta chains with equally common others, the HLA-associated chains turned out to be more clonally expanded and to have lower generation probabilities. Owing to their indistinguishability, certain V segments, notably TRBV6-2 and TRBV6-3, were excluded.

Primers included in the PCR were 60 Vbeta and 13 Jbeta primers. Clones were sequenced by immunoSEQ multiplex PCR, and TCRdb holds only the in-frame ones, with some missing. Here the sample spans some 70,000 clones, around 82% being singletons. The sample was PBMCs. The V gene is TRBV7-3, the J gene TRBJ1-2, with 8 nucleotides matching TRBD1. The TCR sequence derives from a young man in good health and CMV-seronegative. The CDR3 DNA is TGTGCCAGCAGCATCGGACAGGGCAACTATGGCTACACCTTC. Amino acid sequence: CASSIGQGNYGYTF.